The 24 T cell receptor beta chains below come from one sample, sequenced in a study of blood T cell repertoires in COVID-19. The assay was immunoSEQ multiplex PCR, and TCRdb's table has in-frame clones only and misses some. Counted here are under 95,000 clones, 85% occurring once; the ten biggest clones make up roughly 9.3%. Material for sequencing was peripheral blood. All receptors derive from a man aged 45-60 years with COVID-19, enrolled during active disease.

The rearrangement links TRBV19 to TRBJ2-2; unclear D gene. The V gene lost 6 bases and the J gene lost 7 bases, with 12 bases spanning the gap. The CDR3 length is 13 residues. Per the germline V gene, CDR1 is LNHDA and CDR2 is SQIVND (reference sequence). The DNA of the CDR3 is TGTGCCAGTAGCCCCCCCGTTGTCGGGGAGCTGTTTTTT. Translating gives CASSPPVVGELFF.

The chain links TRBV25-1 to TRBJ1-1; maybe TRBD1 (5 bases). V was cut by 0 bases and J by 6 bases, with 8 bases left in between. The CDR3 totals 13 residues. CDR1 is MGHDK and CDR2 is SYGVNS in the germline V gene. The CDR3: CASSEYKGSEAFF. The CDR3 DNA sequence: TGTGCCAGCAGTGAATATAAGGGGTCTGAAGCTTTCTTT.

The chain couples TRBV5-1 to TRBJ1-1; 7 positions agree with TRBD1. V was pared by 4 bases and J by 0 bases, with 9 bases of the junction left unmatched. Germline-derived CDR1 and CDR2 are SGHRS and YFSETQ. This CDR3 is built from 16 residues. CDR3 protein: CASSPQAGGMNTEAFF. The CDR3 DNA is TGCGCCAGCAGCCCCCAGGCAGGGGGAATGAACACTGAAGCTTTCTTT.

This chain uses TRBV5-1 with TRBJ1-5, with D possibly matching TRBD1 (5 bases). V lost 1 base and J lost 5, with 10 bases in between. The CDR3 runs 14 residues. Germline CDR1 SGHRS, CDR2 YFSETQ. The CDR3: CASSLSGSHQPQHF. The CDR3 DNA reads TGCGCCAGCAGCTTGTCAGGGTCACATCAGCCCCAGCATTTT.

The V and J genes are TRBV4-3 and TRBJ1-2; 12 bases fit TRBD1. Germline lookup yields CDR1 LGHNA and CDR2 YSLEER. V was pared by 5 bases and J by 7 bases, with 8 bases of the junction left unmatched. The CDR3 spans 15 residues. The CDR3 spells CASSISGTGGVGYTF. The CDR3 bases are TGCGCCAGCAGCATATCCGGGACAGGGGGCGTTGGCTACACCTTC.

The CDR3 nucleotides read TGTGCCAGCAGTGCACGACAGGGGGCGAATGAGCAGTTCTTC. Translated, it gives CASSARQGANEQFF. The chain combines TRBV27 with TRBJ2-1; TRBD1 aligns across 10 bases. The CDR3 extends over 14 amino acids. Germline V gene data show CDR1 as MNHEY and CDR2 as SMNVEV (reference sequence). V shed 5 bases and J 7 bases; nucleotides not matched to a gene: 5.

The V and J genes are TRBV5-1 and TRBJ2-3; 7 bases are shared with TRBD1. The V gene's germline CDR1 is SGHRS and CDR2 YFSETQ. The length of the CDR3 is 14 residues. With V trimmed by 2 bases and J by 1 base, 1 base remained unmatched. In DNA, the CDR3 is TGCGCCAGCAGCTTACAGGGGCGCACAGATACGCAGTATTTT. This gives the protein CASSLQGRTDTQYF. Full variable domain (missing parts from reference TRBV5-1 and TRBJ2-3): KAGVTQTPRYLIKTRGQQVTLSCSPISGHRSVSWYQQTPGQGLQFLFEYFSETQRNKGNFPGRFSGRQFSNSRSEMNVSTLELGDSALYLCASSLQGRTDTQYFGPGTRLTVL.

This rearrangement joins TRBV11-2 to TRBJ2-7; D unresolved. Looked up from germline, CDR1 is SGHAT and CDR2 is FQNNGV. The V gene lost 5 bases and the J gene lost 1 base, with 3 bases spanning the gap. The CDR3 has 11 amino acids. The CDR3 loop is CASSPSYEQYF. CDR3 nucleotide sequence: TGTGCCAGCAGCCCATCCTACGAGCAGTACTTC.

This clone has a handful of counts. The J gene is TRBJ1-3, the V gene TRBV6-5; tentatively, D is TRBD1 (5 bases). The germline CDR1 and CDR2 sequences are MNHEY and SVGAGI. This CDR3 is 16 amino acids long. V shed 0 bases and J shed 0 bases, with 9 bases lying between them. CDR3 amino acids: CASSYSMTASGNTIYF. Written as DNA, the CDR3 is TGTGCCAGCAGTTACTCGATGACAGCCTCTGGAAACACCATATATTTT.

The rearrangement links TRBV9 to TRBJ1-4, with D possibly TRBD1 on 6 matching bases. CDR1 and CDR2 (germline): SGDLS, YYNGEE. V lost 0 bases, J lost 4 bases, and 10 bases lay in between. The CDR3 is 15 amino acids. CDR3: CASSVERGINEKLFF. CDR3 sequence (DNA): TGTGCCAGCAGCGTAGAGAGGGGGATTAATGAAAAACTGTTTTTT.

The V gene is TRBV7-9, the J gene TRBJ2-2; TRBD1 matches at 9 bases. The V segment lost 5 bases and the J segment 3 bases; nucleotides outside the gene matches: 4. This CDR3 is 15 amino acids long. Germline V gene lookup returns CDR1 SEHNR and CDR2 FQNEAQ (reference sequence). The CDR3 DNA reads TGTGCCAGCAGCCAGGGGACAGGGTACACCGGGGAGCTGTTTTTT. This sequence encodes CASSQGTGYTGELFF.

In its sample, this clone was seen a few times. This chain connects TRBV10-3 to TRBJ1-3, with 7 bases that match TRBD1. The CDR3 spans 15 residues. V lost 6 bases, J lost 7 bases, and 12 bases stayed unmatched. Germline CDR1 is ENHRY and CDR2 is SYGVKD. CDR3 DNA sequence: TGTGCCATCAGGACAGGGAGGATTGCGCGGAACACCATATATTTT. It encodes CAIRTGRIARNTIYF.

V gene TRBV6-5 combines with J gene TRBJ2-1; D is unclear. The germline gives CDR1 MNHEY, CDR2 SVGAGI. Trimming cost V 8 bases and J 6 bases, with 14 bases left between them. The CDR3 is made up of 13 amino acids. The CDR3 spells CASAASNRNEQFF. The CDR3 nucleotides are TGTGCCAGCGCCGCTAGTAATCGCAATGAGCAGTTCTTC.

The chain links TRBV5-1 to TRBJ2-2; TRBD2 matches 11 bases. V lost 3 bases to trimming and J lost 6 bases; unmatched junction nucleotides: 4. CDR1 and CDR2 from the germline V gene are SGHRS and YFSETQ. The CDR3 sequence is 15 residues long. CDR3 nucleotides: TGCGCCAGCAGCTCGCTAGCGGGAGGACCCGGGGAGCTGTTTTTT. Translation: CASSSLAGGPGELFF.

This clone is a singleton in its sample. J is TRBJ2-7 and V is TRBV27; tentative D call: TRBD2 (6 bases). Germline V CDR1 and CDR2: MNHEY, SMNVEV (reference sequence). V lost 8 bases, J lost 1 base, and 15 bases lay in between. The CDR3 spans 14 residues. The CDR3 reads CASGRGGTSYEQYF. DNA for the CDR3: TGTGCCAGCGGGCGGGGCGGAACTTCCTACGAGCAGTACTTC.

The gene calls are TRBV29-1 and TRBJ2-7; 9 bases match TRBD1. The trim removed 4 bases at V and 2 bases at J, leaving 3 bases unmatched. This CDR3 has 13 amino acids. Per germline, CDR1 SQVTM and CDR2 ANQGSEA. The CDR3 protein is CSVGRTGAYEQYF. The CDR3, as DNA: TGCAGCGTTGGCCGGACAGGGGCCTACGAGCAGTACTTC.

J is TRBJ1-1 and V is TRBV12-3 or TRBV12-4; D call uncertain. Deletions cut 3 bases from V and 4 bases from J, with 9 bases between. The CDR3 contains 13 residues. Here the CDR3 DNA reads TGTGCCAGCAGTTTTGGAGAAGCCACTGAAGCTTTCTTT. The encoded protein is CASSFGEATEAFF.

The chain employs TRBV2 and TRBJ1-5; D is unresolved. Trimming cost V 4 bases and J 2 bases, with 6 bases left between them. The CDR3 spans 13 residues. Germline V lookup: CDR1 SNHLY, CDR2 FYNNEI. In DNA form, the CDR3 reads TGTGCCAGCAGTGGGCTCCGCAATCAGCCCCAGCATTTT. The encoded protein is CASSGLRNQPQHF. Full variable domain (rest looked up from reference TRBV2 and TRBJ1-5): EPEVTQTPSHQVTQMGQEVILRCVPISNHLYFYWYRQILGQKVEFLVSFYNNEISEKSEIFDDQFSVERPDGSNFTLKIRSTKLEDSAMYFCASSGLRNQPQHFGDGTRLSIL.

The chain has TRBV7-9 and TRBJ1-1; D not resolved. The CDR3 has 14 residues. Trimming removed 2 bases at V and 2 bases at J, with 9 bases between. CDR1 and CDR2 from the germline V gene are SEHNR and FQNEAQ (reference sequence). Written as DNA, the CDR3 is TGTGCCAGCAGCTTACTTCCGGGTAACACTGAAGCTTTCTTT. Translation gives CASSLLPGNTEAFF.

This chain connects TRBV4-1 to TRBJ1-2, with D perhaps matching TRBD1 (5 bases). V was clipped by 1 base and J by 5 bases, with 11 bases between them. The V gene's germline CDR1 is MGHRA and CDR2 YSYEKL. This CDR3 contains 14 residues. For the CDR3, the DNA is TGCGCCAGCAGCCAAGTGCAGGGCCCATATGGCTACACCTTC. Protein sequence: CASSQVQGPYGYTF.

This chain connects TRBV9 to TRBJ2-1, with TRBD2 matching over 8 bases. V gave up 0 bases and J gave up 5 bases; unmatched junction bases: 4. The CDR3 is 15 residues long. Germline assignment: CDR1 SGDLS and CDR2 YYNGEE. The CDR3 bases are TGTGCCAGCAGCGTAGGGACTAGCCAAGACAATGAGCAGTTCTTC. Translated: CASSVGTSQDNEQFF.

The chain has TRBV9 and TRBJ2-7; 8 bases agree with TRBD2. The ends lost 0 bases at V and 2 bases at J; junction bases unmatched: 4. The CDR3 loop spans 15 amino acids. The germline V gene encodes CDR1 SGDLS and CDR2 YYNGEE. The CDR3 reads CASSVDVGRAYEQYF. DNA for the CDR3: TGTGCCAGCAGCGTAGATGTCGGGAGGGCCTACGAGCAGTACTTC.

This chain uses TRBV3-1 (or the pseudogene TRBV3-2) with TRBJ1-4, with a tentative D call TRBD1 (6 bases). Germline assignment: CDR1 LGHDT and CDR2 YNNKEL (reference sequence). The CDR3 length is 14 residues. V lost 5 bases and J 8 bases, leaving 15 bases between the germline ends. The CDR3: CASSVRGSREKLFF. CDR3 sequence (DNA): TGTGCCAGCAGCGTCAGGGGATCCAGAGAAAAACTGTTTTTT.

This clone appeared once. V and J are TRBV4-1 and TRBJ1-2; D is perhaps TRBD1 (5 bases). The CDR3 consists of 18 residues. V lost 0 bases to trimming and J lost 0 bases, with 17 bases between them. Per germline, CDR1 MGHRA and CDR2 YSYEKL. DNA of the CDR3: TGCGCCAGCAGCCAAGATCGTGCCGCAGGGTCGACTAACTATGGCTACACCTTC. Amino acid sequence: CASSQDRAAGSTNYGYTF.